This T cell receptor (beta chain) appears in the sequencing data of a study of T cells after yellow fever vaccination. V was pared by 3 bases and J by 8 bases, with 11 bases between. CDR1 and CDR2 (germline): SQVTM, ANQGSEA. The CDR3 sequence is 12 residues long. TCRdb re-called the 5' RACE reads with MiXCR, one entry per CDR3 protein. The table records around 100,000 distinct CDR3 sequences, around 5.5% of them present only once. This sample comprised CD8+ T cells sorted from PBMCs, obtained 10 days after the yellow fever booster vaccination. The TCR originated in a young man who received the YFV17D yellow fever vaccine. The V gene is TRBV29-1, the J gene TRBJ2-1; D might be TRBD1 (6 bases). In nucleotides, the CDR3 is TGCAGCGTTGACAGGGGCATGGATGAGCAGTTCTTC. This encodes CSVDRGMDEQFF.